The 25 T cell receptor beta chains reported below all come from one sample, sequenced in a study of T cell responses to AZD1222 COVID-19 vaccine. Libraries were prepared by immunoSEQ multiplex PCR; TCRdb keeps only in-frame clonotypes and omits some of them. The sample has 95,000 to 150,000 clones; around 92% are singletons. The sequencing used peripheral blood, collected on day 0 of AZD1222 vaccination. Receptors originate from an adult in good health.

The V call is TRBV7-9, the J call TRBJ1-2; D possibly corresponds to TRBD1 (5 bases). Germline CDR1 is SEHNR and CDR2 is FQNEAQ (reference sequence). The V and J ends lost 1 base and 2 bases respectively, with 8 bases between them. CDR3 length: 14 residues. The CDR3 DNA reads as TGTGCCAGCAGCTTAGAGAGACAGAACTATGGCTACACCTTC. This codes for CASSLERQNYGYTF. Filled out from reference TRBV7-9 and TRBJ1-2, the complete variable domain reads DTGVSQNPRHKITKRGQNVTFRCDPISEHNRLYWYRQTLGQGPEFLTYFQNEAQLEKSRLLSDRFSAERPKGSFSTLEIQRTEQGDSAMYLCASSLERQNYGYTFGSGTRLTVV.

The chain is built from TRBV7-9 and TRBJ1-4, with D unclear. With 3 bases removed from V and 8 bases from J, the gap between germline ends came to 16 bases. The CDR3 sequence is 15 residues long. Per the germline V gene, CDR1 is SEHNR and CDR2 is FQNEAQ (reference sequence). CDR3 sequence: CASSFYSTGNEKLFF. CDR3 DNA sequence: TGTGCCAGCAGCTTCTATTCTACGGGAAACGAAAAACTGTTTTTT.

This chain uses TRBV2 with TRBJ2-7; no firm D call. V shed 6 bases and J shed 4 bases, with 4 bases lying between them. The germline CDR1 and CDR2 sequences are SNHLY and FYNNEI. The CDR3 has 10 residues. The CDR3 nucleotides read TGTGCCAGCAGACGGTACGAGCAGTACTTC. This gives the protein CASRRYEQYF. The whole variable domain, filled in from reference TRBV2 and TRBJ2-7, reads EPEVTQTPSHQVTQMGQEVILRCVPISNHLYFYWYRQILGQKVEFLVSFYNNEISEKSEIFDDQFSVERPDGSNFTLKIRSTKLEDSAMYFCASRRYEQYFGPGTRLTVT.

The rearrangement uses TRBV5-1 and TRBJ1-2; no definite D call. Deletions cut 4 bases from V and 6 bases from J, with 13 bases between. CDR3 size: 13 residues. Germline V lookup: CDR1 SGHRS, CDR2 YFSETQ. CDR3 region: CASSGHGLNGYTF. CDR3 DNA: TGCGCCAGCAGCGGGCACGGACTCAATGGCTACACCTTC.

The genes are TRBV6-5 and TRBJ1-2, with 11 bases that match TRBD1. The CDR3 sequence is 15 residues long. Germline V gene sequence: CDR1 MNHEY, CDR2 SVGAGI. Germline trimming cut 7 bases from V and 7 bases from J; bases unmatched to any gene: 11. The CDR3 protein is CASTPGRTGGFGYTF. CDR3 nucleotides: TGTGCCAGCACTCCCGGGCGGACAGGGGGCTTTGGCTACACCTTC.

CDR3 in DNA: TGTGCCAGCAGTCTTAGCCCAGGGGGCTTCACTGAAGCTTTCTTT. Encoded protein: CASSLSPGGFTEAFF. V and J are TRBV27 and TRBJ1-1; 8 bases align to TRBD1. Trimming at V came to 5 bases and at J to 4 bases, leaving 9 bases not matched to a gene. CDR1 is MNHEY, CDR2 SMNVEV, per germline (reference sequence). The CDR3 has 15 amino acids.

V gene TRBV4-3 combines with J gene TRBJ2-1; D is possibly TRBD2 (5 bases). Germline V gene sequence: CDR1 LGHNA, CDR2 YSLEER. V was pared by 0 bases and J by 0 bases, with 9 bases between. The CDR3 is 16 residues long. The CDR3 loop reads CASSQDWRSSYNEQFF. The CDR3 nucleotides read TGCGCCAGCAGCCAAGATTGGAGGAGCTCCTACAATGAGCAGTTCTTC.

This clone was detected a few times. This chain links TRBV7-6 with TRBJ2-2, with 7 bases fitting TRBD1. With V trimmed by 1 base and J by 4 bases, 18 bases remained unmatched. The germline CDR1 and CDR2 sequences are SGHVS and FNYEAQ. This CDR3 region has 20 residues. The DNA of the CDR3 is TGTGCCAGCAGCTTAGAGAAGGGGCACGGGCAGGGGGTCCCCACCGGGGAGCTGTTTTTT. Its translation: CASSLEKGHGQGVPTGELFF.

The chain combines TRBV9 with TRBJ1-1; D gene ambiguous. V was cut by 1 base and J by 0 bases, with 10 bases left in between. This CDR3 contains 15 residues. CDR1 and CDR2 (germline): SGDLS, YYNGEE. CDR3 nucleotide sequence: TGTGCCAGCAGCGTAAATGCGGCGATGAACACTGAAGCTTTCTTT. Its protein is CASSVNAAMNTEAFF.

This rearrangement joins TRBV7-2 to TRBJ2-7; D remains unclear. Germline values: CDR1 SGHTA, CDR2 FQGNSA. The CDR3 is 16 amino acids. V lost 1 base and J lost 3, with 16 bases in between. Written as DNA, the CDR3 is TGTGCCAGCAGCTTAGTGGGCGGACGTAATGACTACGAGCAGTACTTC. Encoded protein: CASSLVGGRNDYEQYF.

The chain joins TRBV7-2 to TRBJ2-5; D call uncertain. Per the germline V gene, CDR1 is SGHTA and CDR2 is FQGNSA. The germline V and J ends were trimmed by 5 bases and 7 bases, with 17 bases remaining between them. This CDR3 spans 14 amino acids. The CDR3 reads CASSAPVESVTQYF. The CDR3 DNA sequence: TGTGCCAGCAGCGCCCCTGTCGAATCGGTGACCCAGTACTTC.

The chain recombines TRBV6-2 or TRBV6-3 with TRBJ1-1, with unresolved D. V lost 3 bases and J lost 3, with 5 bases in between. The CDR3 length is 12 residues. CDR1 is MNHEY, CDR2 SVGEGT, per germline. CDR3 residues: CASSYPYTEAFF. The DNA for the CDR3 is TGTGCCAGCAGTTATCCTTACACTGAAGCTTTCTTT.

The DNA for the CDR3 is TGTGCCAGTAGGTTAACAGGGGAGGGCGAGCAGTACTTC. Its translation: CASRLTGEGEQYF. This rearrangement joins TRBV19 to TRBJ2-7; TRBD1 or TRBD2 may be the D gene (7 bases each). The CDR3 contains 13 residues. Germline-derived CDR1 and CDR2 are LNHDA and SQIVND (reference sequence). The germline V and J ends were trimmed by 6 bases and 6 bases, with 15 bases remaining between them.

V gene TRBV11-2 combines with J gene TRBJ1-6, with 10 bases that match TRBD1. CDR1 and CDR2 from the germline V gene are SGHAT and FQNNGV. There are 16 residues in the CDR3. Unmatched junction bases numbered 7, after V lost 1 base and J lost 10 bases. CDR3 sequence (DNA): TGTGCCAGCAGCTTAGCGGGGGGGACAGGGGTATCACCCCTCCACTTT. This encodes CASSLAGGTGVSPLHF.

This sequence joins TRBV29-1 and TRBJ1-2; D unclear. The CDR3 covers 15 residues. Germline loops: CDR1 SQVTM, CDR2 ANQGSEA. Trimming stripped 1 base from V and 4 bases from J, with 16 bases between. The CDR3 reads CSVEGRAGVSYGYTF. The CDR3 DNA sequence: TGCAGCGTTGAAGGGCGGGCAGGCGTCAGCTATGGCTACACCTTC.

This chain links TRBV5-1 with TRBJ2-7; weak D call: TRBD2 (6 bases). Trimming left V 4 bases short and J 0 bases short, with 17 bases between. The germline V gene encodes CDR1 SGHRS and CDR2 YFSETQ. The CDR3 covers 16 residues. The chain's CDR3 is CASSPEGPRLSYEQYF. The CDR3 DNA sequence: TGCGCCAGCAGCCCGGAGGGGCCAAGGCTCTCCTACGAGCAGTACTTC.

The gene calls are TRBV5-4 and TRBJ1-1; D is unclear. V was trimmed by 2 bases and J by 1 base, leaving 15 bases between them. CDR1 and CDR2 from the germline V gene are SGHNT and YYREEE (reference sequence). This CDR3 is built from 16 residues. For the CDR3, the DNA is TGTGCCAGCAGCTTTCTGGGGATTAAGACGAACACTGAAGCTTTCTTT. This codes for CASSFLGIKTNTEAFF.

J is TRBJ2-2 and V is TRBV9; D uncertain. The CDR3 contains 15 residues. The V gene lost 0 bases and the J gene lost 3 bases, with 9 bases spanning the gap. Germline CDR1 is SGDLS and CDR2 is YYNGEE. For the CDR3, the DNA is TGTGCCAGCAGCGTAGGAGACTCCTACACCGGGGAGCTGTTTTTT. Protein sequence: CASSVGDSYTGELFF. The whole variable domain, filled in from reference TRBV9 and TRBJ2-2, reads DSGVTQTPKHLITATGQRVTLRCSPRSGDLSVYWYQQSLDQGLQFLIQYYNGEERAKGNILERFSAQQFPDLHSELNLSSLELGDSALYFCASSVGDSYTGELFFGEGSRLTVL.

V is TRBV11-3 and J is TRBJ1-5, with 8 nucleotides matching TRBD1. J lost 1 base, V lost 1 base, and 6 bases had no gene match. Germline V gene data show CDR1 as SGHNT and CDR2 as YENEEA. The CDR3 is 17 residues long. CDR3 sequence (DNA): TGTGCCAGCAGCTTAGGACGGGACAGGCCGAGCAATCAGCCCCAGCATTTT. Encoded protein: CASSLGRDRPSNQPQHF.

This chain links TRBV6-5 with TRBJ1-2; D is perhaps TRBD1 (5 bases). The CDR3 is 15 residues long. CDR1 is MNHEY, CDR2 SVGAGI, per germline. V was cut by 0 bases and J by 2 bases, with 10 bases left in between. This chain's CDR3 is CASSYSRGGNYGYTF. CDR3 bases: TGTGCCAGCAGTTACTCGAGGGGTGGGAACTATGGCTACACCTTC.

The rearrangement uses TRBV6-5 and TRBJ2-7, with D perhaps given as TRBD1 or TRBD2 (5 bases each). The V gene lost 5 bases and the J gene lost 2 bases, with 10 bases spanning the gap. There are 13 residues in the CDR3. Germline assignment: CDR1 MNHEY and CDR2 SVGAGI. CDR3 region: CASSRDLTYEQYF. In DNA form, the CDR3 reads TGTGCCAGCAGTCGGGACCTAACCTACGAGCAGTACTTC.

The chain combines TRBV4-1 with TRBJ2-7, with D hard to call. The germline CDR1 and CDR2 sequences are MGHRA and YSYEKL. This CDR3 is built from 12 residues. V shed 4 bases and J shed 5 bases, with 9 bases lying between them. Here the CDR3 reads CASSPSGDEQYF. In DNA form, the CDR3 reads TGCGCCAGCAGCCCCTCTGGGGACGAGCAGTACTTC.

This chain joins TRBV15 and TRBJ2-7, with 12 bases fitting TRBD2. Looked up from germline, CDR1 is LNHNV and CDR2 is YYDKDF (reference sequence). Losses at the gene ends were 4 bases for V and 6 bases for J; bases not matched to a gene: 7. This CDR3 contains 15 residues. In nucleotides, the CDR3 is TGTGCCACCAGCACACGACTAGCGGGAGTTCGCGAGCAGTACTTC. Its translation is CATSTRLAGVREQYF.

The CDR3 spells CASRRGGVLSNQPQHF. The CDR3 nucleotides read TGTGCCAGCAGGAGGGGGGGGGTTTTGAGCAATCAGCCCCAGCATTTT. This chain connects TRBV2 to TRBJ1-5, with D perhaps TRBD1 (6 bases). This CDR3 has 16 amino acids. V was pared by 6 bases and J by 1 base, with 16 bases between. Germline V gene lookup returns CDR1 SNHLY and CDR2 FYNNEI.

V and J are TRBV4-3 and TRBJ1-6; D gene ambiguous. CDR1 is LGHNA and CDR2 is YSLEER in the germline V gene. V was trimmed by 1 base and J by 9 bases, leaving 7 bases between them. This CDR3 is built from 13 residues. CDR3 region: CASSQVEFSPLHF. CDR3 DNA sequence: TGCGCCAGCAGCCAAGTTGAATTTTCACCCCTCCACTTT.